Following are 3 T cell receptor beta chains from one sample sequenced in a study of T cells in Graves' hyperthyroidism and ophthalmopathy. Authors of the study amplified TCR beta CDR3 regions from RNA transcripts. The TCR CDR3 was amplified in a first-round RT-PCR using the HTBI primer set. TCRdb reprocessed the multiplex PCR reads with MiXCR, giving one entry per CDR3 protein. The sample has over 650,000 distinct CDR3 sequences, 16% seen once. Input material: blood. These receptor sequences come from a young man with Graves' hyperthyroidism.

Many counts were recorded for this clonotype. The chain uses TRBV27 and TRBJ2-1; D is perhaps TRBD1 (6 bases). Between the trimmed V and J ends, which lost 2 bases and 5 bases, there was a span of 16 bases. The CDR3 is made up of 16 amino acids. The germline V gene has CDR1 MNHEY and CDR2 SMNVEV (reference sequence). CDR3 amino acids: CASSLPGEWPNNEQFF. For the CDR3, the DNA is TGTGCCAGCAGTTTACCAGGGGAGTGGCCCAACAATGAGCAGTTCTTC.

This clonotype was found many times. The CDR3 here is CASSLERASTDTQYF. In nucleotides, the CDR3 is TGTGCCAGCAGCTTAGAACGTGCTAGCACAGATACGCAGTATTTT. The genes are TRBV7-8 and TRBJ2-3; no clear D. The germline V gene has CDR1 SGHVS and CDR2 FQNEAQ. The CDR3 has 15 residues. V lost 1 base and J 0 bases, leaving 8 bases between the germline ends.

The rearrangement uses TRBV18 and TRBJ2-1; 9 bases are a match to TRBD1. CDR3 length equals 16 residues. Germline CDR1 is KGHSH and CDR2 is LQKENI. Trimming at V came to 4 bases and at J to 6 bases, leaving 10 bases not matched to a gene. This CDR3 reads CASSLGTGFWTNEQFF. The DNA for the CDR3 is TGTGCCAGCTCACTTGGGACAGGGTTTTGGACCAATGAGCAGTTCTTC.